A selection of T cell receptor beta chains follows, all from one sample in a study of cytomegalovirus exposure and HLA in healthy donors. The assay was immunoSEQ multiplex PCR, and TCRdb's table has in-frame clones only and misses some. Among about 86,000 clones listed, 70% to 85% were seen once. The sequenced material came from PBMCs. The receptors were sampled from a man in his 60s in good health and CMV-seronegative. Each CDR3 is given with its conserved first and last residue. A D gene is named only where the DNA matches it firmly. Clone size, where shown, is once, few, many, or a class for clones that have expanded.

d_gene	v_gene	j_gene	abundance	CDR3aa	CDR3nt
TRBD2	TRBV10-3	TRBJ2-3	-	CAISEGLATDTQYF	TGTGCCATCAGTGAGGGACTAGCTACAGATACGCAGTATTTT
TRBD2	TRBV27	TRBJ2-1	-	CASTGAAGGQFSYNEQFF	TGTGCCAGCACGGGGGCGGCGGGGGGGCAGTTTAGCTACAATGAGCAGTTCTTC
-	TRBV5-1	TRBJ2-2	-	CASSTQGVGTGELFF	TGCGCCAGCAGCACCCAGGGCGTGGGCACCGGGGAGCTGTTTTTT
-	TRBV6-1	TRBJ1-2	-	CASSEAGKYGYTF	TGTGCCAGCAGTGAGGCGGGGAAATATGGCTACACCTTC
TRBD1	TRBV10-1	TRBJ2-3	-	CASSEGTGDADTQYF	TGCGCCAGCAGTGAAGGGACAGGTGATGCAGATACGCAGTATTTT
-	TRBV4-3	TRBJ1-4	-	CASSLYSATNEKLFF	TGCGCCAGCAGCCTATACAGTGCAACTAATGAAAAACTGTTTTTT
-	TRBV6-1	TRBJ1-4	-	CASKTNRETEKLFF	TGTGCCAGCAAGACGAACAGGGAGACAGAAAAACTGTTTTTT
TRBD1	TRBV5-1	TRBJ2-6	few	CASMSGTTGVSGANVLTF	TGCGCCAGCATGTCGGGGACGACAGGGGTTTCTGGGGCCAACGTCCTGACTTTC
TRBD1	TRBV2	TRBJ2-7	few	CASNQGQGGAYEQYF	TGTGCCAGTAATCAGGGACAGGGGGGGGCCTACGAGCAGTACTTC
TRBD2	TRBV11-2	TRBJ2-3	-	CASGGGGSGDTQYF	TGTGCCAGCGGCGGTGGCGGGAGTGGGGATACGCAGTATTTT